The 2 T cell receptor beta chains given below trace back to one sample, sequenced in a study of blood T cell repertoires in COVID-19. TCRdb keeps only in-frame clones here, not all; method: immunoSEQ multiplex PCR. The sample holds roughly 280,000 clones, about nine tenths seen once. The sequenced sample consisted of peripheral blood. These receptors all stem from a woman in her forties or fifties who had recovered from COVID-19.

V gene TRBV10-3 combines with J gene TRBJ2-1; 8 bases align to TRBD2. The CDR3 is 14 residues long. Per the germline V gene, CDR1 is ENHRY and CDR2 is SYGVKD. V was clipped by 10 bases and J by 6 bases; unmatched bases: 11. The CDR3 is CATRGTRVGNEQFF. For the CDR3, the DNA is TGTGCCACTAGAGGGACTAGAGTAGGCAATGAGCAGTTCTTC.

This chain joins TRBV7-2 and TRBJ2-3; 11 nucleotides align to TRBD2. Germline CDR1 is SGHTA and CDR2 is FQGNSA. V lost 5 bases, J lost 2 bases, and 3 bases stayed unmatched. This CDR3 has 15 amino acids. Written as DNA, the CDR3 is TGTGCCAGCAGCGTTAGCGGGAGGGCCACAGATACGCAGTATTTT. It yields the protein CASSVSGRATDTQYF.